This TCR beta chain came from a study of tumor and adjacent non-tumor tissue in lung cancer. Study-level information: Histology: 12 adenocarcinoma, a couple of squamous cell carcinoma, 1 small cell lung cancer.

TCRbeta libraries were built with three rounds of nested PCR, modified from ARM-PCR. TCRdb reprocessed the multiplex PCR reads via MiXCR and lists one record per CDR3 protein. The sample shows about 110,000 distinct CDR3 sequences, around 57% of them seen only once. Regarding the study as a whole: Normal lung showed higher cumulative top 100 clone frequency than tumor. TCR diversity was significantly greater in tumor than normal lung tissue.

About this clonotype itself: Its matching antigen is unknown.

This sample's RNA came from whole unsorted tissue. More than 3 cm separated this lung sample from the edge of the tumor. Material: distant non-tumor lung tissue. This receptor was taken from a man aged 55 to 70 with non-small cell lung cancer.

CDR3 sequence reads: CASSFEGWYDCTF. In DNA, the CDR3 is TGTGCCAGCAGTTTTGAAGGATGGTATGACTGCACCTTC. The chain joins TRBV12-3 or TRBV12-4 to TRBJ1-2; unclear D gene. This CDR3 comprises 13 residues. Between the trimmed V and J ends, which lost 3 bases and 13 bases, there was a span of 18 bases.